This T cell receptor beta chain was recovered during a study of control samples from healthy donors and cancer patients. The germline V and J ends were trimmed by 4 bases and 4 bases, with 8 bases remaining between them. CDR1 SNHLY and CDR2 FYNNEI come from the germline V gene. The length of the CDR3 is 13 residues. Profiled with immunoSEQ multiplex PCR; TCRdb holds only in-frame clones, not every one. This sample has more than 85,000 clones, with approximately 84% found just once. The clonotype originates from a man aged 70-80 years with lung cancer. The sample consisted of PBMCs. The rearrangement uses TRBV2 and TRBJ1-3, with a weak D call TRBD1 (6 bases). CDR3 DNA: TGTGCCAGCAGTGGGGACACCGGAAACACCATATATTTT. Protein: CASSGDTGNTIYF. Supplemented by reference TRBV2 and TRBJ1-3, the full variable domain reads EPEVTQTPSHQVTQMGQEVILRCVPISNHLYFYWYRQILGQKVEFLVSFYNNEISEKSEIFDDQFSVERPDGSNFTLKIRSTKLEDSAMYFCASSGDTGNTIYFGEGSWLTVV.